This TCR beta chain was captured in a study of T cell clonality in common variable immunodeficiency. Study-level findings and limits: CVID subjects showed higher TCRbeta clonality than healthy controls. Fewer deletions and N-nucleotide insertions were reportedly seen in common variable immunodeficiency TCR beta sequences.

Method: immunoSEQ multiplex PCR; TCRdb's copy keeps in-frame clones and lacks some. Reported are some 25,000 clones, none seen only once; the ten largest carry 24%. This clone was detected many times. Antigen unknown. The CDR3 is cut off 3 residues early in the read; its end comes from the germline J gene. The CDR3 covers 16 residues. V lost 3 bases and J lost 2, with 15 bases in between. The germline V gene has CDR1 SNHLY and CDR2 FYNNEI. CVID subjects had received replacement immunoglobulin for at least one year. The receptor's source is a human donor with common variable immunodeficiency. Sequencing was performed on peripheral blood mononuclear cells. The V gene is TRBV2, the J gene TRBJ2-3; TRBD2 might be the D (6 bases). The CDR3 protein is CASSEWGEVLTDTQYF. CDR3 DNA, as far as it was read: TGTGCCAGCAGTGAGTGGGGGGAGGTACTCACAGATACG.